These 21 T cell receptor beta chains share one sample of origin, sequenced in a study of T cells in localized non-small cell lung cancer. Produced via immunoSEQ multiplex PCR; TCRdb's table is partial and in-frame only. This table has 25,000 to 30,000 clones, 85% to 95% appearing once. Sequenced material: peripheral blood, taken before any cancer treatment. These TCRs come from a female donor aged 60 or older with stage I lung adenocarcinoma.

V usage is TRBV6-1 and J usage is TRBJ2-7; unclear D gene. Per germline, CDR1 MNHNS and CDR2 SASEGT. The CDR3 consists of 13 residues. Deletions cut 7 bases from V and 0 bases from J, with 10 bases between. Here the CDR3 DNA reads TGTGCCAGCACTCATTTTGGCTCCTACGAGCAGTACTTC. Translated: CASTHFGSYEQYF.

This clone appeared a single time. The chain couples TRBV5-1 to TRBJ2-1; 10 bases agree with TRBD1. The junction had 6 bases not matched to a gene; V was cut back by 4 bases and J by 5 bases. CDR3 length: 15 residues. Germline-derived CDR1 and CDR2 are SGHRS and YFSETQ. CDR3 region: CASSQGQGPHNEQFF. CDR3 DNA sequence: TGCGCCAGCAGCCAGGGACAGGGGCCCCACAATGAGCAGTTCTTC.

The chain employs TRBV14 and TRBJ2-7, with D perhaps matching TRBD2 (6 bases). The CDR3 extends over 15 amino acids. The V end lost 1 base, the J end lost 4 bases, and 14 bases lay between the germline ends. Germline CDR1 and CDR2: SGHDN and FVKESK. CDR3 DNA sequence: TGTGCCAGCAGCCAAGTCCATGGGGGGATTTACGAGCAGTACTTC. Translating it yields CASSQVHGGIYEQYF.

The chain employs TRBV6-6 and TRBJ2-5, with 7 bases that match TRBD2. CDR3 length: 14 amino acids. After removal of 11 bases from V and 3 bases from J, the junction contained 12 bases not matched to a gene. In germline, CDR1 is MNHNY, CDR2 SVGAGI (reference sequence). The CDR3 region has the DNA TGTGCCGCGGCCAGGGACTACCGGAAAGAGACCCAGTACTTC. Its protein is CAAARDYRKETQYF.

The chain is built from TRBV4-1 and TRBJ1-2, with D unresolved. The CDR3 runs to 17 residues. Germline V gives CDR1 MGHRA, CDR2 YSYEKL. V was cut by 4 bases and J by 5 bases, with 23 bases left in between. The CDR3 DNA reads as TGCGCCAGCAGCCGCCTAGAAGGAGTAACTCCGAGGTATGGCTACACCTTC. This gives the protein CASSRLEGVTPRYGYTF.

The rearrangement links TRBV7-2 to TRBJ2-3; D is unclear. Trimming stripped 5 bases from V and 8 bases from J, with 11 bases between. Germline lookup yields CDR1 SGHTA and CDR2 FQGNSA. The CDR3 length is 12 residues. The CDR3 here is CASSLRHGTQYF. The CDR3 DNA sequence: TGTGCCAGCAGCCTCCGGCATGGTACGCAGTATTTT.

This clone was seen a handful of times. The rearrangement links TRBV6-5 to TRBJ1-2; D possibly corresponds to TRBD1 (6 bases). V lost 5 bases and J 4 bases, leaving 11 bases between the germline ends. Germline CDR1 is MNHEY and CDR2 is SVGAGI. The CDR3 runs 13 residues. The CDR3 DNA reads as TGTGCCAGCAGTAGACAGGAGGGCTATGGCTACACCTTC. This translates into CASSRQEGYGYTF.

The chain uses TRBV18 and TRBJ2-7; 14 nucleotides line up with TRBD2. Germline-derived CDR1 and CDR2 are KGHSH and LQKENI. The CDR3 loop spans 15 amino acids. The V segment lost 5 bases and the J segment 2 bases; nucleotides outside the gene matches: 2. The CDR3 nucleotides read TGTGCCAGCTCAGGACTAGCGGGGGGAACCTACGAGCAGTACTTC. This codes for CASSGLAGGTYEQYF.

The chain links TRBV19 to TRBJ1-3; D call uncertain. This CDR3 comprises 14 residues. The V end was cut by 9 bases, the J end by 2 bases, with 14 bases between. Germline CDR1 LNHDA, CDR2 SQIVND (reference sequence). DNA of the CDR3: TGTGCCAGCCCTCGGATAAGACCTGGAAACACCATATATTTT. The encoded protein is CASPRIRPGNTIYF.

The DNA of the CDR3 is TGCGCCAGCAGCGCGGGACAGGGGATAGATACGCAGTATTTT. It codes for CASSAGQGIDTQYF. The gene calls are TRBV5-1 and TRBJ2-3; 10 bases line up with TRBD1. The CDR3 runs to 14 residues. Germline values: CDR1 SGHRS, CDR2 YFSETQ. J lost 5 bases, V lost 4 bases, and 4 bases had no gene match.

This clone occurred a few times. CDR3 bases: TGCGCCAGCAGCCATATTGGACAGGGCTTGGAGACCCAGTACTTC. As protein: CASSHIGQGLETQYF. The gene calls are TRBV4-1 and TRBJ2-5, with 8 nucleotides matching TRBD1. The CDR3 length is 15 residues. Germline V gene lookup returns CDR1 MGHRA and CDR2 YSYEKL. With 3 bases clipped from V and 5 bases from J, the junction kept 8 bases outside the gene matches.

This rearrangement joins TRBV30 to TRBJ1-5; D not certain. The germline V gene has CDR1 GTSNPN and CDR2 SVGIG (reference sequence). The CDR3 length is 12 residues. Between the trimmed V and J ends, which lost 1 base and 4 bases, there was a span of 5 bases. CDR3 nucleotides: TGTGCCTGGAGTGAAGGAAATCAGCCCCAGCATTTT. Protein sequence: CAWSEGNQPQHF.

The DNA for the CDR3 is TGTGCCAGCAGCTGGGGGGGTTTGGGCACCGGGGAGCTGTTTTTT. This encodes CASSWGGLGTGELFF. The V and J genes are TRBV5-4 and TRBJ2-2; TRBD2 matches 7 bases. The length of the CDR3 is 15 residues. J was trimmed by 4 bases and V by 3 bases; bases with no gene match: 6. CDR1 and CDR2 (germline): SGHNT, YYREEE (reference sequence).

The chain recombines TRBV9 with TRBJ2-7; D is perhaps TRBD2 (5 bases). CDR1 is SGDLS and CDR2 is YYNGEE in the germline V gene. The CDR3 is 15 residues long. Trimming left V 0 bases short and J 4 bases short, with 14 bases between. CDR3 in amino acids: CASSVGPTRGYEQYF. The CDR3 DNA is TGTGCCAGCAGCGTAGGTCCAACCCGGGGTTACGAGCAGTACTTC. Full variable domain (missing parts from reference TRBV9 and TRBJ2-7): DSGVTQTPKHLITATGQRVTLRCSPRSGDLSVYWYQQSLDQGLQFLIQYYNGEERAKGNILERFSAQQFPDLHSELNLSSLELGDSALYFCASSVGPTRGYEQYFGPGTRLTVT.

The chain is built from TRBV7-9 and TRBJ2-5; D possibly corresponds to TRBD1 (5 bases). Germline-derived CDR1 and CDR2 are SEHNR and FQNEAQ (reference sequence). CDR3 size: 13 residues. Trimming removed 0 bases from V and 4 bases from J, with 6 bases in between. CDR3: CASSLAQGETQYF. CDR3 DNA sequence: TGTGCCAGCAGCTTAGCGCAGGGAGAGACCCAGTACTTC.

The chain couples TRBV10-3 to TRBJ2-3, with 8 positions matching TRBD2. This CDR3 has 13 residues. V gave up 11 bases and J gave up 5 bases; unmatched junction bases: 9. The germline V gene encodes CDR1 ENHRY and CDR2 SYGVKD. The CDR3 sequence is CAVHGGAGDTQYF. CDR3 sequence (DNA): TGTGCCGTACACGGGGGGGCCGGAGATACGCAGTATTTT.

This chain links TRBV5-6 with TRBJ2-5; 8 bases line up with TRBD1. The germline V gene has CDR1 SGHDT and CDR2 YYEEEE. The CDR3 sequence is 15 residues long. The J segment lost 1 base and the V segment lost 4 bases, leaving 6 bases of the junction unmatched. This CDR3 reads CASSTQGEFQETQYF. The CDR3 nucleotides read TGTGCCAGCAGCACACAGGGGGAATTCCAAGAGACCCAGTACTTC.

The chain joins TRBV7-3 to TRBJ2-1, with 8 bases aligning to TRBD1. V gave up 2 bases and J gave up 9 bases; unmatched junction bases: 6. This CDR3 is built from 14 residues. Looked up from germline, CDR1 is SGHTA and CDR2 is FQGTGA. The CDR3 DNA sequence: TGTGCCAGCAGCTTAGACAGGGGTGCGAGTGAGCAGTTCTTC. As protein: CASSLDRGASEQFF.

The chain couples TRBV6-5 to TRBJ1-2; 9 bases agree with TRBD1. V was clipped by 6 bases and J by 3 bases; unmatched bases: 5. The CDR3 sequence is 14 residues long. CDR1 is MNHEY and CDR2 is SVGAGI in the germline V gene. The CDR3 nucleotides are TGTGCCAGCAGAGCCGGGACAGGGTACTATGGCTACACCTTC. It specifies CASRAGTGYYGYTF.

J is TRBJ1-4 and V is TRBV4-2, with 11 bases identical to TRBD1. Unmatched junction bases numbered 5, after V lost 3 bases and J lost 8 bases. This CDR3 region has 15 residues. CDR1 and CDR2 from the germline V gene are LGHNA and YNFKEQ. The CDR3 bases are TGTGCCAGCAGCCACGGGACAGGGGGTTTAGAAAAACTGTTTTTT. It translates to CASSHGTGGLEKLFF.

V gene TRBV2 combines with J gene TRBJ2-1; no reliable D call. CDR3 length equals 15 residues. V was clipped by 2 bases and J by 3 bases, with 11 bases between them. The germline CDR1 and CDR2 sequences are SNHLY and FYNNEI. In DNA form, the CDR3 reads TGTGCCAGCAGTGAAAGGCTAGATTTCTACAATGAGCAGTTCTTC. This sequence encodes CASSERLDFYNEQFF.